A selection of T cell receptor beta chains follows, all from one sample in a study of human T cells and chemical hapten exposure. TCRdb used MiXCR to reprocess the RACE reads, holding one entry per CDR3 protein. The data show about 73,000 distinct CDR3 sequences, with 8.5% seen just once and roughly 3% held by the top ten. Sequenced material: whole blood, taken in connection with sensitization to the hapten diphenylcyclopropenone (DPC). These TCRs come from a woman between 50 and 59 years old with alopecia areata. Some clones in this sample may be carry-over from other donors' samples. Each CDR3 is given with its conserved first and last residue. The D gene is left open where the match is weak. Only part of the rows carry a size: once, few, many, or a class if the clone is expanded.

TRBV27	.	.	TRBJ1-2	CASSSPVLGGYTF	TGTGCCAGCAGTTCCCCGGTCCTAGGGGGCTACACCTTC
TRBV3-1	few	TRBD1	TRBJ2-7	CASSPPGQSSYEQYF	TGTGCCAGCAGCCCTCCGGGACAGAGCTCCTACGAGCAGTACTTC
TRBV27	many	TRBD1	TRBJ1-1	CASSPPGGRTEAFF	TGTGCCAGCAGTCCACCAGGGGGCCGCACTGAAGCTTTCTTT
TRBV9	.	.	TRBJ2-3	CASSVGADTQYF	TGTGCCAGCAGCGTCGGGGCAGATACGCAGTATTTT
TRBV4-2	few	.	TRBJ2-7	CASSQVQGSYEQYF	TGTGCCAGCAGCCAAGTGCAGGGGTCCTACGAGCAGTACTTC
TRBV12-3/TRBV12-4	few	.	TRBJ1-1	CASRTGFAEAFF	TGTGCCAGCAGGACAGGTTTCGCTGAAGCTTTCTTT
TRBV5-4	.	.	TRBJ1-1	CAWRWGSTEAFF	TGTGCCTGGCGGTGGGGGAGTACTGAAGCTTTCTTT
TRBV29-1	.	.	TRBJ2-1	CSVVQGSSYNEQFF	TGCAGCGTTGTACAAGGGAGCTCCTACAATGAGCAGTTCTTC
TRBV29-1	few	TRBD1	TRBJ1-1	CSVVPGTGDTEAFF	TGCAGCGTGGTACCCGGGACAGGGGACACTGAAGCTTTCTTT
TRBV2	many	TRBD1	TRBJ1-2	CASSAGGDYGYTF	TGTGCCAGCAGTGCAGGGGGGGACTATGGCTACACCTTC
TRBV29-1	many	.	TRBJ2-7	CSVQKGDGGIEQYF	TGCAGCGTCCAAAAGGGGGACGGCGGCATCGAGCAGTACTTC
TRBV5-6	.	.	TRBJ1-5	CASSTGGNQPQHF	TGTGCCAGCAGCACCGGCGGCAATCAGCCCCAGCATTTT
TRBV7-8	few	TRBD2	TRBJ2-1	CASSLELAAYYEQFF	TGTGCCAGCAGCTTAGAACTAGCGGCTTATTATGAGCAGTTCTTC
TRBV12-3/TRBV12-4	few	TRBD1	TRBJ2-1	CASSPLPGQGLNEQFF	TGTGCCAGCAGTCCTCTACCGGGACAGGGCCTTAATGAGCAGTTCTTC
TRBV28	few	TRBD2	TRBJ2-1	CASSRLAGASYNEQFF	TGTGCCAGCAGTCGACTAGCGGGAGCGTCCTACAATGAGCAGTTCTTC
TRBV14	.	TRBD2	TRBJ2-2	CASSQAGGNTGELFF	TGTGCCAGCAGCCAAGCGGGGGGAAACACCGGGGAGCTGTTTTTT
TRBV7-9	many	.	TRBJ1-3	CASSSGEGQRNTIYF	TGTGCCAGCAGTTCAGGCGAAGGACAGAGAAACACCATATATTTT
TRBV9	.	.	TRBJ2-5	CASSPPGRAETQYF	TGTGCCAGCAGCCCCCCCGGGAGAGCAGAGACCCAGTACTTC
TRBV5-1	few	.	TRBJ2-5	CASSLSGPQETQYF	TGCGCCAGCAGCCTGAGCGGGCCCCAAGAGACCCAGTACTTC
TRBV7-9	few	.	TRBJ2-3	CASSLDGGGTQYF	TGTGCCAGCAGCTTAGATGGTGGAGGTACGCAGTATTTT
TRBV6-2/TRBV6-3	few	.	TRBJ2-7	CASSLRDTYYEQYF	TGTGCCAGCAGTCTCCGGGACACCTACTACGAGCAGTACTTC
TRBV28	.	.	TRBJ1-1	CASSFFLGGNTEAFF	TGTGCCAGCAGTTTTTTTCTGGGGGGGAACACTGAAGCTTTCTTT
TRBV19	.	.	TRBJ2-1	CASSTGSSYNEQFF	TGTGCCAGTAGTACAGGGTCCTCCTACAATGAGCAGTTCTTC
TRBV5-5	few	.	TRBJ2-5	CASSLIGPSTQYF	TGTGCCAGCAGCTTGATAGGACCATCAACCCAGTACTTC
TRBV20-1	few	TRBD2	TRBJ2-7	CSATSTSGSVNEQYF	TGCAGTGCTACGTCGACTAGCGGGAGCGTCAACGAGCAGTACTTC
TRBV7-2	few	.	TRBJ2-3	CASSFVAVSTDTQYF	TGTGCCAGCAGCTTCGTGGCAGTTAGCACAGATACGCAGTATTTT